The 26 T cell receptor beta chains in this list originate from one sample, sequenced in a study of Tregs in tolerant kidney transplant recipients. Clones were sequenced by immunoSEQ multiplex PCR, and TCRdb holds only the in-frame ones, with some missing. This sample has about 110,000 clones, with roughly 89% found just once. Sequenced material: CD4+ T cells from blood, taken before the transplant. The receptor source for this set is a human donor who received a combined kidney and bone marrow transplant.

This chain joins TRBV27 and TRBJ2-7, with 7 nucleotides matching TRBD1. The CDR3 covers 15 residues. V was clipped by 3 bases and J by 6 bases; unmatched bases: 11. In germline, CDR1 is MNHEY, CDR2 SMNVEV (reference sequence). The CDR3 sequence: CASSFRNRTGSEQYF. The CDR3 nucleotides read TGTGCCAGCAGTTTTCGTAATAGGACAGGCAGCGAGCAGTACTTC.

This chain links TRBV28 with TRBJ1-2; 8 positions match TRBD1. V gave up 5 bases and J gave up 7 bases; unmatched junction bases: 12. The CDR3 loop spans 15 amino acids. Germline-derived CDR1 and CDR2 are MDHEN and SYDVKM. For the CDR3, the DNA is TGTGCCAGCAGTGTTTTCAGGGGGCGCAGGGGTGGCTACACCTTC. It codes for CASSVFRGRRGGYTF.

This chain links TRBV15 with TRBJ2-1, with D perhaps matching TRBD2 (5 bases). Germline CDR1 and CDR2: LNHNV and YYDKDF (reference sequence). Trimming pared 3 bases from V and 10 bases from J, leaving 13 bases between. The CDR3 extends over 13 amino acids. The DNA for the CDR3 is TGTGCCACCAGCAGGGCCCTCGGGGAAGAGCAGTTCTTC. Protein sequence: CATSRALGEEQFF. The variable domain in full, with the rest retrieved from reference TRBV15 and TRBJ2-1, is DAMVIQNPRYQVTQFGKPVTLSCSQTLNHNVMYWYQQKSSQAPKLLFHYYDKDFNNEADTPDNFQSRRPNTSFCFLDIRSPGLGDTAMYLCATSRALGEEQFFGPGTRLTVL.

This chain uses TRBV10-1 with TRBJ2-3; TRBD1 aligns across 11 bases. This CDR3 is 15 amino acids long. CDR1 and CDR2 (germline): WNHNN, SYGVQD (reference sequence). Losses at the gene ends were 2 bases for V and 3 bases for J; bases not matched to a gene: 1. The CDR3 DNA follows: TGCGCCAGCAGTGAGCGGGACAGGGGGACAGATACGCAGTATTTT. Amino acid sequence: CASSERDRGTDTQYF.

The J gene is TRBJ1-2, the V gene TRBV19, with unresolved D. Deletions cut 5 bases from V and 4 bases from J, with 14 bases between. This CDR3 spans 14 amino acids. Germline V gene sequence: CDR1 LNHDA, CDR2 SQIVND (reference sequence). CDR3 residues: CASSLWNSPYGYTF. CDR3 DNA: TGTGCCAGTAGTCTATGGAACAGCCCCTATGGCTACACCTTC. Based on the CDR3 plus reference TRBV19 and TRBJ1-2, the full variable domain is DGGITQSPKYLFRKEGQNVTLSCEQNLNHDAMYWYRQDPGQGLRLIYYSQIVNDFQKGDIAEGYSVSREKKESFPLTVTSAQKNPTAFYLCASSLWNSPYGYTFGSGTRLTVV.

This clone was observed a handful of times. In the same sample, other DNA sequences code for this CDR3. The chain employs TRBV28 and TRBJ1-2; no reliable D call. Between the trimmed V and J ends, which lost 5 bases and 4 bases, there was a span of 8 bases. Germline lookup yields CDR1 MDHEN and CDR2 SYDVKM. The CDR3 spans 12 residues. CDR3 sequence (DNA): TGTGCCAGCAGTCTCAGCGGCTATGGCTACACCTTC. Translation gives CASSLSGYGYTF.

This chain joins TRBV10-1 and TRBJ1-1; 8 positions match TRBD1. With V trimmed by 7 bases and J by 8 bases, 12 bases remained unmatched. The CDR3 loop spans 14 amino acids. The germline gives CDR1 WNHNN, CDR2 SYGVQD (reference sequence). CDR3 bases: TGCGCCAGCAAGCCGGACAGGGCTAGATCAGAAGCTTTCTTT. It yields the protein CASKPDRARSEAFF.

The chain carries TRBV6-1 and TRBJ1-2, with D perhaps TRBD1 (5 bases). Trimming pared 5 bases from V and 8 bases from J, leaving 18 bases between. CDR1 MNHNS and CDR2 SASEGT come from the germline V gene. The length of the CDR3 is 14 residues. CDR3 amino acids: CASSLGPRAYGYTF. The CDR3 DNA reads as TGTGCCAGCAGTCTAGGCCCCAGGGCCTACGGCTACACCTTC.

The rearrangement joins TRBV30 to TRBJ2-1; tentative D call: TRBD1 (5 bases). Per the germline V gene, CDR1 is GTSNPN and CDR2 is SVGIG (reference sequence). V was shortened by 0 bases and J by 10 bases, with 10 bases between the two germline ends. CDR3 length: 12 residues. The CDR3 sequence: CAWSVGASEQFF. In DNA form, the CDR3 reads TGTGCCTGGAGTGTAGGGGCCTCGGAGCAGTTCTTC.

The J gene is TRBJ1-4, the V gene TRBV6-6, with 7 bases matching TRBD1. The CDR3 has 15 amino acids. The V segment lost 6 bases and the J segment 8 bases; nucleotides outside the gene matches: 12. Germline V gene lookup returns CDR1 MNHNY and CDR2 SVGAGI (reference sequence). The CDR3 reads CASSKRDSAREKLFF. In DNA form, the CDR3 reads TGTGCCAGCAGCAAACGGGACAGTGCGAGGGAAAAACTGTTTTTT.

Written as DNA, the CDR3 is TGTGCCAGCGGACAGGGCCAAAGCTCCTATAATTCACCCCTCCACTTT. It encodes CASGQGQSSYNSPLHF. The genes are TRBV19 and TRBJ1-6, with 8 bases fitting TRBD1. V lost 9 bases and J lost 0; bases outside the gene matches: 7. The CDR3 loop spans 16 amino acids. CDR1 is LNHDA and CDR2 is SQIVND in the germline V gene (reference sequence).

The chain links TRBV7-2 to TRBJ2-7, with D maybe TRBD2 (6 bases). CDR1 and CDR2 (germline): SGHTA, FQGNSA. V was cut by 11 bases and J by 6 bases, with 23 bases left in between. The CDR3 is 14 residues long. CDR3 loop: CASTRGGPWGEQYF. CDR3 DNA: TGTGCCTCGACCCGTGGAGGGCCCTGGGGCGAGCAGTACTTC.

The chain is built from TRBV6-1 and TRBJ2-4; 8 bases line up with TRBD1. Germline V gene lookup returns CDR1 MNHNS and CDR2 SASEGT. CDR3 length: 20 amino acids. The J segment lost 1 base and the V segment lost 4 bases, leaving 18 bases of the junction unmatched. The CDR3, as DNA: TGTGCCAGCAGTGCGCATTACTCTCTTACAGGGGGTCCGGCCAAAAACATTCAGTACTTC. As protein: CASSAHYSLTGGPAKNIQYF.

J is TRBJ1-2 and V is TRBV19, with D uncertain. The germline V gene encodes CDR1 LNHDA and CDR2 SQIVND (reference sequence). There are 13 residues in the CDR3. V was shortened by 2 bases and J by 5 bases, with 9 bases between the two germline ends. DNA for the CDR3: TGTGCCAGTAGTATATCAGGTTTTTATGGCTACACCTTC. Its translation: CASSISGFYGYTF.

The chain has TRBV29-1 and TRBJ2-3, with 8 bases identical to TRBD1. CDR3 length: 17 amino acids. Germline loops: CDR1 SQVTM, CDR2 ANQGSEA. Losses at the gene ends were 1 base for V and 4 bases for J; bases not matched to a gene: 13. The CDR3 DNA reads as TGCAGCGTTGAAGTCTGGGAGGACAGGGATAGTTCAGATACGCAGTATTTT. Translated, it gives CSVEVWEDRDSSDTQYF.

The chain has TRBV9 and TRBJ2-4, with 8 bases lining up with TRBD2. Germline CDR1 SGDLS, CDR2 YYNGEE. The CDR3 covers 15 residues. With V trimmed by 2 bases and J by 0 bases, 1 base remained unmatched. CDR3 sequence reads: CASSVTSGAKNIQYF. The CDR3 DNA sequence: TGTGCCAGCAGCGTCACTAGCGGAGCCAAAAACATTCAGTACTTC.

The chain uses TRBV5-1 and TRBJ2-3; the match to TRBD2 covers 10 bases. This CDR3 has 17 amino acids. V gave up 2 bases and J gave up 4 bases; unmatched junction bases: 10. The germline gives CDR1 SGHRS, CDR2 YFSETQ. The CDR3 bases are TGCGCCAGCAGCTTAGGTGTGAGCGGGAGGGCCTCAGATACGCAGTATTTT. Translation gives CASSLGVSGRASDTQYF.

The rearrangement joins TRBV28 to TRBJ1-5; a possible D gene is TRBD1 (5 bases). Germline assignment: CDR1 MDHEN and CDR2 SYDVKM. V shed 6 bases and J shed 3 bases, with 21 bases lying between them. CDR3 size: 17 residues. CDR3 DNA sequence: TGTGCCAGCAGATGGGCAGGGCCCTTCAGCAACAATCAGCCCCAGCATTTT. As protein: CASRWAGPFSNNQPQHF.

V and J are TRBV5-4 and TRBJ2-3; D unclear. There are 13 residues in the CDR3. V shed 4 bases and J shed 0 bases, with 6 bases lying between them. CDR1 is SGHNT and CDR2 is YYREEE in the germline V gene (reference sequence). The CDR3 is CASSPTSTDTQYF. In DNA form, the CDR3 reads TGTGCCAGCAGCCCTACTAGCACAGATACGCAGTATTTT.

V usage is TRBV5-6 and J usage is TRBJ1-1; D not resolved. There are 15 residues in the CDR3. V was pared by 0 bases and J by 6 bases, with 15 bases between. Germline CDR1 reads SGHDT; CDR2 reads YYEEEE. This chain's CDR3 is CASSLVGGFMPEAFF. The CDR3 DNA reads as TGTGCCAGCAGCTTGGTAGGAGGGTTCATGCCTGAAGCTTTCTTT.

In its sample, this clone was seen once. V is TRBV5-8 and J is TRBJ1-2, with 12 bases matching TRBD1. The trim removed 5 bases at V and 6 bases at J, leaving 8 bases unmatched. The CDR3 extends over 15 amino acids. Germline CDR1 is SGHTS and CDR2 is YDEGEE. The CDR3 loop reads CASSMEGQGAHGYTF. In DNA form, the CDR3 reads TGTGCCAGCAGTATGGAGGGACAGGGGGCCCATGGCTACACCTTC.

The chain recombines TRBV7-2 with TRBJ1-5; perhaps TRBD1 as D (6 bases). Germline V gene sequence: CDR1 SGHTA, CDR2 FQGNSA. The germline V and J ends were trimmed by 3 bases and 0 bases, with 21 bases remaining between them. This CDR3 comprises 19 residues. CDR3: CASSLSGSSRGYSNQPQHF. CDR3 nucleotides: TGTGCCAGCAGCTTGTCGGGTTCATCCAGGGGCTATAGCAATCAGCCCCAGCATTTT.

Only a few counts were recorded for this clone. The chain employs TRBV4-3 and TRBJ1-2; 7 bases line up with TRBD1. V shed 0 bases, J shed 0 bases, and the junction held 7 bases outside the gene matches. This CDR3 contains 17 residues. Per germline, CDR1 LGHNA and CDR2 YSLEER. Here the CDR3 reads CASSQDRERGPNYGYTF. The CDR3 DNA reads as TGCGCCAGCAGCCAAGATCGAGAAAGGGGGCCTAACTATGGCTACACCTTC.

This clone was counted once. The chain has TRBV7-9 and TRBJ1-1, with a weak D call TRBD1 (6 bases). The CDR3 totals 15 residues. The germline CDR1 and CDR2 sequences are SEHNR and FQNEAQ (reference sequence). The ends were cut back, 5 bases at V and 0 bases at J, with 13 bases in the middle. The CDR3, as DNA: TGTGCCAGCAGCGTCGGACAGTTGATGAACACTGAAGCTTTCTTT. Translating it yields CASSVGQLMNTEAFF.

This clone has a handful of counts. The V gene is TRBV7-9, the J gene TRBJ1-2, with unresolved D. The CDR3 is 15 residues long. From germline, CDR1 is SEHNR and CDR2 FQNEAQ (reference sequence). Trimming shortened V by 5 bases and J by 2 bases, and 15 bases separated the two germline ends. CDR3 nucleotides: TGTGCCAGCAGCCCCCTTTCCGGTACCAACTATGGCTACACCTTC. It is translated as CASSPLSGTNYGYTF.

This clone appeared once. The V gene is TRBV28, the J gene TRBJ1-4, with D perhaps matching TRBD1 (6 bases). The CDR3 sequence is 13 residues long. Germline V gene sequence: CDR1 MDHEN, CDR2 SYDVKM. V lost 10 bases, J lost 4 bases, and 13 bases lay in between. CDR3 loop: CATEQGHNEKLFF. The CDR3 DNA reads as TGTGCCACCGAACAGGGACATAATGAAAAACTGTTTTTT.